The next 16 T cell receptor beta chains were all read from a single sample in a study of OX40 agonist ivuxolimab in advanced cancers. The assay was immunoSEQ multiplex PCR, and TCRdb's table has in-frame clones only and misses some. There are 30,000 to 35,000 clones in the sample; approximately 89% occur only once, and about 25% lies in the top ten. The sequencing here drew on CD4+ or CD8+ T cells sorted from blood, taken in a trial of the OX40 agonist ivuxolimab. The receptors derive from an adult with an advanced solid tumor such as melanoma, head and neck, liver or kidney cancer.

The V and J genes are TRBV19 and TRBJ1-2, with D uncertain. Germline V gene lookup returns CDR1 LNHDA and CDR2 SQIVND (reference sequence). This CDR3 comprises 11 residues. V was pared by 10 bases and J by 4 bases, with 10 bases between. The CDR3 DNA is TGTGCCACCGAGGGCCGCTATGGCTACACCTTC. Encoded protein: CATEGRYGYTF. Filled out from reference TRBV19 and TRBJ1-2, the complete variable domain reads DGGITQSPKYLFRKEGQNVTLSCEQNLNHDAMYWYRQDPGQGLRLIYYSQIVNDFQKGDIAEGYSVSREKKESFPLTVTSAQKNPTAFYLCATEGRYGYTFGSGTRLTVV.

In nucleotides, the CDR3 is TGTGCCAGCAGACCCCTTACAGGGGGCGCATACTATGGCTACACCTTC. It codes for CASRPLTGGAYYGYTF. V is TRBV27 and J is TRBJ1-2; 9 bases align to TRBD1. Germline lookup yields CDR1 MNHEY and CDR2 SMNVEV (reference sequence). The V gene end was trimmed by 6 bases and the J gene end by 3 bases; junction bases not matched to a gene: 11. The CDR3 covers 16 residues.

J is TRBJ1-3 and V is TRBV19; TRBD1 matches at 9 bases. J lost 6 bases, V lost 8 bases, and 5 bases had no gene match. The germline V gene has CDR1 LNHDA and CDR2 SQIVND (reference sequence). This CDR3 is 13 amino acids long. As DNA, the CDR3 is TGTGCCAGTGCCGGGACAGGGCTAAACACCATATATTTT. This translates into CASAGTGLNTIYF.

This rearrangement joins TRBV15 to TRBJ2-1, with 8 bases lining up with TRBD1. CDR1 LNHNV and CDR2 YYDKDF come from the germline V gene (reference sequence). The CDR3 extends over 13 amino acids. Trimming removed 5 bases from V and 4 bases from J; junction bases left unmatched: 1. The CDR3 region has the DNA TGTGCCACCAGCCGACAGGGGTACAATGAGCAGTTCTTC. Amino acids: CATSRQGYNEQFF.

This rearrangement joins TRBV19 to TRBJ2-3; maybe TRBD2 (5 bases). Germline V CDR1 and CDR2: LNHDA, SQIVND (reference sequence). The length of the CDR3 is 14 residues. Trimming stripped 4 bases from V and 2 bases from J, with 10 bases between. In DNA, the CDR3 is TGTGCCAGTAGTAAGGTGGGAGTCACAGATACGCAGTATTTT. Its translation is CASSKVGVTDTQYF.

A few counts support this clone. The rearrangement uses TRBV11-3 and TRBJ2-2; 9 bases are shared with TRBD1. Per germline, CDR1 SGHNT and CDR2 YENEEA. The CDR3 has 15 amino acids. The junction had 7 bases not matched to a gene; V was cut back by 5 bases and J by 6 bases. This CDR3 reads CASSLGQGSSGELFF. The CDR3 nucleotides are TGTGCCAGCAGCCTGGGACAGGGAAGTTCCGGGGAGCTGTTTTTT.

The chain uses TRBV19 and TRBJ1-4; D is unresolved. Germline V gene data show CDR1 as LNHDA and CDR2 as SQIVND (reference sequence). CDR3 length: 13 residues. V was clipped by 7 bases and J by 2 bases, with 8 bases between them. The CDR3 loop is CASTFRTNEKLFF. The DNA for the CDR3 is TGTGCCAGTACGTTCCGCACTAATGAAAAACTGTTTTTT.

This chain connects TRBV19 to TRBJ2-1, with 12 bases lining up with TRBD1. V shed 9 bases, J shed 8 bases, and the junction held 8 bases outside the gene matches. CDR1 and CDR2 (germline): LNHDA, SQIVND (reference sequence). This CDR3 region has 14 residues. This chain's CDR3 is CASSRDRGRDEQFF. The CDR3 bases are TGTGCCAGCTCCCGGGACAGGGGGCGAGATGAGCAGTTCTTC.

The chain recombines TRBV6-5 with TRBJ1-5; maybe TRBD1 (5 bases). V was trimmed by 2 bases and J by 0 bases, leaving 8 bases between them. The CDR3 is made up of 15 amino acids. Germline V gives CDR1 MNHEY, CDR2 SVGAGI. The CDR3 DNA is TGTGCCAGCAGTTACCGGGACGGTAGCAATCAGCCCCAGCATTTT. The encoded protein is CASSYRDGSNQPQHF.

The DNA of the CDR3 is TGTGCCATCAGCGCGAACACCGGGGAGCTGTTTTTT. It specifies CAISANTGELFF. V gene TRBV10-3 combines with J gene TRBJ2-2; D remains unclear. The CDR3 totals 12 residues. In germline, CDR1 is ENHRY, CDR2 SYGVKD. V was trimmed by 6 bases and J by 0 bases, leaving 2 bases between them.

The V call is TRBV7-2, the J call TRBJ1-1, with a possible D match to TRBD1 (5 bases). Trimming pared 5 bases from V and 14 bases from J, leaving 21 bases between. Germline V gives CDR1 SGHTA, CDR2 FQGNSA. This CDR3 is 13 amino acids long. The CDR3 nucleotides are TGTGCCAGCAGCATTACCGGGACCTCCCACAGGTTCTTT. Translated: CASSITGTSHRFF.

The CDR3: CASSLEWSQETQYF. In DNA form, the CDR3 reads TGTGCCAGCAGCCTGGAATGGTCCCAAGAGACCCAGTACTTC. The rearrangement links TRBV5-6 to TRBJ2-5, with D uncertain. CDR1 SGHDT and CDR2 YYEEEE come from the germline V gene. The CDR3 totals 14 residues. The V end was cut by 4 bases, the J end by 1 base, with 11 bases between.

The J gene is TRBJ2-7, the V gene TRBV6-1; 8 bases agree with TRBD2. V dropped 4 bases and J dropped 6; count of bases not matched to a gene: 11. This CDR3 contains 15 residues. Germline CDR1 is MNHNS and CDR2 is SASEGT. Here the CDR3 DNA reads TGTGCCAGCAGTGGAGAAGGGGGAGCGGGAGTCGAGCAGTACTTC. Translation: CASSGEGGAGVEQYF.

The rearrangement joins TRBV5-1 to TRBJ2-5; D ambiguous. V was pared by 0 bases and J by 3 bases, with 3 bases between. The germline gives CDR1 SGHRS, CDR2 YFSETQ. CDR3 length: 12 amino acids. The CDR3 region is CASSLGKETQYF. CDR3 DNA: TGCGCCAGCAGCTTGGGAAAAGAGACCCAGTACTTC.

The V and J genes are TRBV4-1 and TRBJ2-1, with D hard to call. The CDR3 runs to 15 residues. Germline loops: CDR1 MGHRA, CDR2 YSYEKL. Trimming shortened V by 0 bases and J by 5 bases, and 11 bases separated the two germline ends. For the CDR3, the DNA is TGCGCCAGCAGCCAAGAGGAAGGCCTGAACAATGAGCAGTTCTTC. Its translation: CASSQEEGLNNEQFF.

The chain links TRBV5-1 to TRBJ2-5, with 8 nucleotides matching TRBD1. Germline trimming cut 0 bases from V and 5 bases from J; bases unmatched to any gene: 9. The length of the CDR3 is 16 residues. CDR1 SGHRS and CDR2 YFSETQ come from the germline V gene. The CDR3, as DNA: TGCGCCAGCAGCTTGGAGGTTGTCAGGGGGCGGGAGACCCAGTACTTC. Protein product: CASSLEVVRGRETQYF.